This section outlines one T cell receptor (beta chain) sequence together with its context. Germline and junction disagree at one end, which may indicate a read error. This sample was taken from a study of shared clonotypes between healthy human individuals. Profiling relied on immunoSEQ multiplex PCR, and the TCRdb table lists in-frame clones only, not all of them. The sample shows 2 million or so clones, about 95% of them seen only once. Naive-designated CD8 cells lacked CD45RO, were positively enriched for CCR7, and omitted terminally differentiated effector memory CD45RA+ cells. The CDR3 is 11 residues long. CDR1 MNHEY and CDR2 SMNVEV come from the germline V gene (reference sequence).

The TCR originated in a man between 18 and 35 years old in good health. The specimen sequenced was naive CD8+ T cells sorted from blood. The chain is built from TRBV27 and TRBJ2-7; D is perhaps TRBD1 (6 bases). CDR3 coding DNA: TGTGCCAGCAGTTCCCTGGACAGCCTCCACTTC. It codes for CASSSLDSLHF.